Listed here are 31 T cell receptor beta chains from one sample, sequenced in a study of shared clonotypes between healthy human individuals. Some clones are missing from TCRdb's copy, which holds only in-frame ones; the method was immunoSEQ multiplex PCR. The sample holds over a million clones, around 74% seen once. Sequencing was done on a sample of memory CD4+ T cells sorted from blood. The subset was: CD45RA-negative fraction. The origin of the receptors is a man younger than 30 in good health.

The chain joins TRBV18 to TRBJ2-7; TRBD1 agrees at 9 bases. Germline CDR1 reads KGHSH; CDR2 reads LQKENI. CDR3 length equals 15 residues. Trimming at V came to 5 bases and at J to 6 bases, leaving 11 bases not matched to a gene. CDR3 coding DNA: TGTGCCAGCTCATCCTCCGGGACAGGGTCTGTCGAGCAGTACTTC. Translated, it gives CASSSSGTGSVEQYF.

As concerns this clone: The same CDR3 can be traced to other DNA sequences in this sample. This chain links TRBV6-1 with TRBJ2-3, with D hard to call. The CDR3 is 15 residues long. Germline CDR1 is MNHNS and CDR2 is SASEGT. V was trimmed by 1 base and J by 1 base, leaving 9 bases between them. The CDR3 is CASSEVLAGTDTQYF. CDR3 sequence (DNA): TGTGCCAGCAGTGAAGTCCTCGCCGGCACAGATACGCAGTATTTT.

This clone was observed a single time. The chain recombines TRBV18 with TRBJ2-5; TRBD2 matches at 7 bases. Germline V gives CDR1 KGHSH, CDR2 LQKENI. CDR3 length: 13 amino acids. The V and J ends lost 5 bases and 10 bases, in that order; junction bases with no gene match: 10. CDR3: CASSEPLGRDQYF. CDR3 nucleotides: TGTGCCAGCTCAGAACCTCTAGGGAGGGACCAGTACTTC. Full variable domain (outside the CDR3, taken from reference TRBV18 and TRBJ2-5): NAGVMQNPRHLVRRRGQEARLRCSPMKGHSHVYWYRQLPEEGLKFMVYLQKENIIDESGMPKERFSAEFPKEGPSILRIQQVVRGDSAAYFCASSEPLGRDQYFGPGTRLLVL.

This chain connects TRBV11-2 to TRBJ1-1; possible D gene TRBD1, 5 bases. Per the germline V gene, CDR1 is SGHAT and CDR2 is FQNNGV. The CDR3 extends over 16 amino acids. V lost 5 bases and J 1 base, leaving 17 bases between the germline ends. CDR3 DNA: TGTGCCAGCAGCGCCCTTGCCCAGGGCTGGAACACTGAAGCTTTCTTT. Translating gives CASSALAQGWNTEAFF.

Written as DNA, the CDR3 is TGTGCCAGCAGTGTCACGGCCGGGGTCTCGCAGACCCAGTACTTC. Residues: CASSVTAGVSQTQYF. This chain uses TRBV6-1 with TRBJ2-5; TRBD2 is a possible D gene (5 bases). The germline V gene encodes CDR1 MNHNS and CDR2 SASEGT. Trimming removed 4 bases at V and 6 bases at J, with 18 bases between. This CDR3 has 15 residues.

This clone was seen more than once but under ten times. CDR3 sequence reads: CASSALVRDGYTF. CDR3 nucleotide sequence: TGTGCCAGCAGTGCCCTCGTAAGGGATGGCTACACCTTC. The chain links TRBV25-1 to TRBJ1-2; D is ambiguous. The germline V gene has CDR1 MGHDK and CDR2 SYGVNS. The ends were cut back, 4 bases at V and 6 bases at J, with 12 bases in the middle. This CDR3 spans 13 amino acids.

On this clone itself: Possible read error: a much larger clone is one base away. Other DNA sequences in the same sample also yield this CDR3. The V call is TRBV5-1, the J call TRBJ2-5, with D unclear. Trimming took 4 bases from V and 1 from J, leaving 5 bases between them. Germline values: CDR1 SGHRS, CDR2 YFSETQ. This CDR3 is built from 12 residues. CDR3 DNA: TGCGCCAGCAGCAACCCCCAAGAGACCCAGTACTTC. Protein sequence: CASSNPQETQYF. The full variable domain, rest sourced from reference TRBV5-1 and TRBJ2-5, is KAGVTQTPRYLIKTRGQQVTLSCSPISGHRSVSWYQQTPGQGLQFLFEYFSETQRNKGNFPGRFSGRQFSNSRSEMNVSTLELGDSALYLCASSNPQETQYFGPGTRLLVL.

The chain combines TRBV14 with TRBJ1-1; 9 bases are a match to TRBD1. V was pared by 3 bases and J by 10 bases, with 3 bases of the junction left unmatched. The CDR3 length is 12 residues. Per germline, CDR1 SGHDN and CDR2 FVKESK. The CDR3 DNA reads TGTGCCAGCAGCCAGACGGACAGGGGAGCTTTCTTT. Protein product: CASSQTDRGAFF.

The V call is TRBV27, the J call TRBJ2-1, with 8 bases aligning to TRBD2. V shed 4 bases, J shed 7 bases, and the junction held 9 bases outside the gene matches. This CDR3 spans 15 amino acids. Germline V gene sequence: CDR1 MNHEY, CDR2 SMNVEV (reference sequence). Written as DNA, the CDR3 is TGTGCCAGCAGTTCCGGGACTAGAGATAGGAATGAGCAGTTCTTC. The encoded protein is CASSSGTRDRNEQFF.

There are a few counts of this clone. CDR3 DNA: TGCGCCAGCAGGAGGGGTGAGGGATACGAGCAGTACTTC. This sequence encodes CASRRGEGYEQYF. The chain has TRBV5-1 and TRBJ2-7; the D gene could be TRBD1 or TRBD2 (5 bases each). Looked up from germline, CDR1 is SGHRS and CDR2 is YFSETQ. The V end lost 5 bases, the J end lost 4 bases, and 13 bases lay between the germline ends. The CDR3 runs 13 residues.

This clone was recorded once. The CDR3 DNA reads TGTGCCACCAGCAAGAGTACGGGAGGCTACACCTTC. As protein: CATSKSTGGYTF. The chain is built from TRBV15 and TRBJ1-2; no definite D call. V was clipped by 4 bases and J by 8 bases, with 11 bases between them. CDR3 length: 12 residues. The germline V gene has CDR1 LNHNV and CDR2 YYDKDF (reference sequence). Full variable domain (outside the CDR3, taken from reference TRBV15 and TRBJ1-2): DAMVIQNPRYQVTQFGKPVTLSCSQTLNHNVMYWYQQKSSQAPKLLFHYYDKDFNNEADTPDNFQSRRPNTSFCFLDIRSPGLGDTAMYLCATSKSTGGYTFGSGTRLTVV.

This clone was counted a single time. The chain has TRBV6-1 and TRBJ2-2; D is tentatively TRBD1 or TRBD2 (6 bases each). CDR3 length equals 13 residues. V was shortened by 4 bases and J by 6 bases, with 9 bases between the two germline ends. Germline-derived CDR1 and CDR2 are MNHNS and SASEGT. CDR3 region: CASSAGAAGELFF. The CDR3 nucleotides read TGTGCCAGCAGTGCGGGGGCCGCCGGGGAGCTGTTTTTT.

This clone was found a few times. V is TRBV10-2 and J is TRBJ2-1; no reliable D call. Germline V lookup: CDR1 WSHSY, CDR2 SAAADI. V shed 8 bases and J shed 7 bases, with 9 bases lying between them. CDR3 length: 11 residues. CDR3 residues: CASSQLNEQFF. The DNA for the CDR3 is TGCGCCAGCTCTCAGCTGAATGAGCAGTTCTTC.

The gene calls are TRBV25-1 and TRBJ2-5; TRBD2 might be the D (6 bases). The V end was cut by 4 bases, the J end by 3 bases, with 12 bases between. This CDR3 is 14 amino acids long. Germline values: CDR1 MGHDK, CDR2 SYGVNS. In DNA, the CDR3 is TGTGCCAGCAGTGGGCGAATAGCGGAAGAGACCCAGTACTTC. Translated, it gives CASSGRIAEETQYF.

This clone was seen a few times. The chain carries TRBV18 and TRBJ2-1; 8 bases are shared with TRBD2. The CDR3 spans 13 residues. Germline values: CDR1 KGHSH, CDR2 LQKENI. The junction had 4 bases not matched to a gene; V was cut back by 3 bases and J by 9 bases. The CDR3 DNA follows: TGTGCCAGCTCACCTATTCTAGCGGGTGAGCAGTTCTTC. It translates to CASSPILAGEQFF.

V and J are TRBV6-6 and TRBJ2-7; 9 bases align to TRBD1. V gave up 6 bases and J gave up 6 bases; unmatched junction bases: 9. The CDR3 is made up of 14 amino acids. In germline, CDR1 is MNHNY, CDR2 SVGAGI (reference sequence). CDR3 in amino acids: CASRGTGGASEQYF. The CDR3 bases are TGTGCCAGCAGGGGAACAGGGGGCGCGTCCGAGCAGTACTTC.

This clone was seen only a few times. CDR3 in DNA: TGTGCCAGCAGCGGGCGAAGGGCCGAGCAGTACTTC. Its translation is CASSGRRAEQYF. The rearrangement links TRBV25-1 to TRBJ2-7; D unresolved. V lost 6 bases and J lost 6, with 12 bases in between. CDR1 and CDR2 from the germline V gene are MGHDK and SYGVNS. The CDR3 covers 12 residues.

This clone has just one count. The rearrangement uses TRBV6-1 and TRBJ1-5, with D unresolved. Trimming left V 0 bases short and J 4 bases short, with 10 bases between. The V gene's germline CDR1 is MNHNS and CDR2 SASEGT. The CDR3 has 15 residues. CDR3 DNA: TGTGCCAGCAGTGAAGCGGCCCGCAGGAATCAGCCCCAGCATTTT. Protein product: CASSEAARRNQPQHF.

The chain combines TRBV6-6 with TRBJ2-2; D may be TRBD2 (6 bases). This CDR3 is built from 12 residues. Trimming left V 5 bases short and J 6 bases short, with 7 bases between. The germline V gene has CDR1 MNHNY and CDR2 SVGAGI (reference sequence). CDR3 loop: CASSGGAGELFF. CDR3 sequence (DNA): TGTGCCAGCAGTGGCGGGGCCGGGGAGCTGTTTTTT.

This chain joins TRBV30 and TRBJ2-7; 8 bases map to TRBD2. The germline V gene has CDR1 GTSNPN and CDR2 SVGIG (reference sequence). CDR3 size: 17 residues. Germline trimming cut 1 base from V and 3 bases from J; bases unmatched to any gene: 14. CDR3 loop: CAWSAGDTGTRGYEQYF. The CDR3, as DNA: TGTGCCTGGAGTGCGGGAGACACCGGGACTAGAGGCTACGAGCAGTACTTC. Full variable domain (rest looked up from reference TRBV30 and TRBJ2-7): SQTIHQWPATLVQPVGSPLSLECTVEGTSNPNLYWYRQAAGRGLQLLFYSVGIGQISSEVPQNLSASRPQDRQFILSSKKLLLSDSGFYLCAWSAGDTGTRGYEQYFGPGTRLTVT.

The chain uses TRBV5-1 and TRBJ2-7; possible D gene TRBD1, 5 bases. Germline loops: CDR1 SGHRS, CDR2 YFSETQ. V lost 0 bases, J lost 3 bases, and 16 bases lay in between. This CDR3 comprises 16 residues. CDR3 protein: CASSLAGVAGIYEQYF. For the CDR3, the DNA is TGCGCCAGCAGCTTGGCTGGGGTGGCAGGGATCTACGAGCAGTACTTC.

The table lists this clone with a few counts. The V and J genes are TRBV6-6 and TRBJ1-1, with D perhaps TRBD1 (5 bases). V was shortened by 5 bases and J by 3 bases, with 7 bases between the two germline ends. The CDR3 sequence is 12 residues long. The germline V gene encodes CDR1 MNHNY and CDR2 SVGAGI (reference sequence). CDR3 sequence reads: CASSRGDTEAFF. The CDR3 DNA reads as TGTGCCAGCAGTCGAGGGGACACTGAAGCTTTCTTT.

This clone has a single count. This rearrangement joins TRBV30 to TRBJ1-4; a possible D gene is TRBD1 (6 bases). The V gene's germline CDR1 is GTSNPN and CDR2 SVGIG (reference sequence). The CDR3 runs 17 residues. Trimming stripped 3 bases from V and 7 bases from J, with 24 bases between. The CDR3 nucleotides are TGTGCCTGGAGGCCTGGGGGCGCTCTTCTTCTGGGTGAAAAACTGTTTTTT. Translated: CAWRPGGALLLGEKLFF. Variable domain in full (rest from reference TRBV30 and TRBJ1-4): SQTIHQWPATLVQPVGSPLSLECTVEGTSNPNLYWYRQAAGRGLQLLFYSVGIGQISSEVPQNLSASRPQDRQFILSSKKLLLSDSGFYLCAWRPGGALLLGEKLFFGSGTQLSVL.

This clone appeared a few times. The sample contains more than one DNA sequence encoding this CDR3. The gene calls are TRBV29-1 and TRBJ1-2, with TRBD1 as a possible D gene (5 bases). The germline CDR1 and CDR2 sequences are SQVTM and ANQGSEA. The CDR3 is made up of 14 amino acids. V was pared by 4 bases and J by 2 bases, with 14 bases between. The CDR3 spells CSVGVSGGNYGYTF. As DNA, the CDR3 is TGCAGCGTTGGAGTATCGGGGGGGAACTATGGCTACACCTTC. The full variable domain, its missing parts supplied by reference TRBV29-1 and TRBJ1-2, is SAVISQKPSRDICQRGTSLTIQCQVDSQVTMMFWYRQQPGQSLTLIATANQGSEATYESGFVIDKFPISRPNLTFSTLTVSNMSPEDSSIYLCSVGVSGGNYGYTFGSGTRLTVV.

This CDR3 is CASSRGLAADTQYF. As DNA, the CDR3 is TGCGCCAGCAGTCGCGGACTAGCGGCAGATACGCAGTATTTT. This chain uses TRBV10-1 with TRBJ2-3, with TRBD2 identical over 10 bases. Trimming took 5 bases from V and 4 from J; bases not matched to a gene: 3. CDR1 WNHNN and CDR2 SYGVQD come from the germline V gene (reference sequence). This CDR3 spans 14 amino acids.

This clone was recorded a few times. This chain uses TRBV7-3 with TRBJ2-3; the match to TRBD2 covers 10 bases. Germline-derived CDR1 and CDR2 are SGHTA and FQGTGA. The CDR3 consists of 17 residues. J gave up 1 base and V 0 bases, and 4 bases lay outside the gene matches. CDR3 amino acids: CASSLTVTSGGTDTQYF. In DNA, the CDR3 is TGTGCCAGCAGCTTAACAGTAACTAGCGGGGGCACAGATACGCAGTATTTT. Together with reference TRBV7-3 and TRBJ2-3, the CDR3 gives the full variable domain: GAGVSQTPSNKVTEKGKYVELRCDPISGHTALYWYRQSLGQGPEFLIYFQGTGAADDSGLPNDRFFAVRPEGSVSTLKIQRTERGDSAVYLCASSLTVTSGGTDTQYFGPGTRLTVL.

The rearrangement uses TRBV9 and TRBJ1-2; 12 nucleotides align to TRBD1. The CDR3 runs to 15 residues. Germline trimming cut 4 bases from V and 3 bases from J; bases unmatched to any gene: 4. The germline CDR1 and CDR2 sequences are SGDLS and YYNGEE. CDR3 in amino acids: CASSFGTGGDYGYTF. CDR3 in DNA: TGTGCCAGCAGCTTTGGGACAGGGGGCGACTATGGCTACACCTTC.

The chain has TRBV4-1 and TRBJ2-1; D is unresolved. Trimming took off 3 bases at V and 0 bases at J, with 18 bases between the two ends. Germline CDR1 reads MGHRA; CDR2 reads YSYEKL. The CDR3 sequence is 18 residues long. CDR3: CASSHHDNRLSSYNEQFF. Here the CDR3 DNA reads TGCGCCAGCAGCCATCACGACAATCGCCTTAGCTCCTACAATGAGCAGTTCTTC.

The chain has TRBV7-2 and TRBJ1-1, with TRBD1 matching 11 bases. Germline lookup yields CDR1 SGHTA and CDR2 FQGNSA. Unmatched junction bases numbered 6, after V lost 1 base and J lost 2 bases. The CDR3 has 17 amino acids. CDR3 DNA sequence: TGTGCCAGCAGCTTAGTGGGGACAGGGGGTACTAACACTGAAGCTTTCTTT. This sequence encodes CASSLVGTGGTNTEAFF.

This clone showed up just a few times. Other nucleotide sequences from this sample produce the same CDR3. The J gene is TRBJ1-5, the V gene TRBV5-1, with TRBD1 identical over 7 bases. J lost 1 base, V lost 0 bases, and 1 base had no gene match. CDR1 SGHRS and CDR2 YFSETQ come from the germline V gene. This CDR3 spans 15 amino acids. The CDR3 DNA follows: TGCGCCAGCAGCTTGGAGGGGGCGAGCAATCAGCCCCAGCATTTT. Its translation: CASSLEGASNQPQHF.

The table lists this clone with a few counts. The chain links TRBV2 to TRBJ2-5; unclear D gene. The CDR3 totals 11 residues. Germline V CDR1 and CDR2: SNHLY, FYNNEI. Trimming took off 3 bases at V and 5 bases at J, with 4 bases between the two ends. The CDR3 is CASSDPETQYF. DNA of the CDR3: TGTGCCAGCAGTGATCCCGAGACCCAGTACTTC.